Below, 17 T cell receptor beta chains from the same sample are listed, as sequenced in a study of sequential checkpoint blockade in melanoma. Treatment denoted: randomized to nivolumab then ipilimumab (arm A) or the reverse (arm B). Using immunoSEQ multiplex PCR, the repertoire was profiled, and TCRdb retains in-frame clones only, with some absent. The table records under 20,000 clones, about two thirds of them present only once. Material: CD8+ T cells sorted from blood (inferred from file names), obtained from a patient given nivolumab and ipilimumab in sequence. The receptor source for this set is a human donor with melanoma.

This clone was observed a single time. The chain couples TRBV15 to TRBJ2-7, with 7 bases identical to TRBD2. The CDR3 runs to 19 residues. J lost 2 bases, V lost 0 bases, and 16 bases had no gene match. In germline, CDR1 is LNHNV, CDR2 YYDKDF (reference sequence). The CDR3 protein is CATSRDRERVAGETYEQYF. The CDR3 nucleotides read TGTGCCACCAGCAGAGATCGGGAGCGAGTAGCGGGCGAAACCTACGAGCAGTACTTC.

The chain is built from TRBV21-1 and TRBJ2-7; the listed D gene, TRBD1, was not tested against the DNA. TRBV21-1 is recorded as a pseudogene. This CDR3 has 16 amino acids. CDR3: CASSKGGTGVEHEQYF. The CDR3 bases are TGTGCCAGCAGTAAAGGGGGGACAGGGGTGGAACACGAGCAGTACTTC.

CDR3 region: CASSLAHFAQGIYEQYF. CDR3 DNA sequence: TGCGCCAGCAGCTTGGCTCATTTTGCGCAGGGGATTTACGAGCAGTACTTC. The chain is built from TRBV5-1 and TRBJ2-7; D possibly corresponds to TRBD1 (6 bases). Trimming pared 0 bases from V and 4 bases from J, leaving 20 bases between. Germline CDR1 is SGHRS and CDR2 is YFSETQ. The CDR3 sequence is 17 residues long.

The chain recombines TRBV19 with TRBJ2-1, with D tentatively TRBD1 (6 bases). The length of the CDR3 is 13 residues. The V and J ends lost 4 bases and 6 bases respectively, with 10 bases between them. Germline CDR1 LNHDA, CDR2 SQIVND (reference sequence). DNA for the CDR3: TGTGCCAGTAGTACTGCCAGGGGCAATGAGCAGTTCTTC. This codes for CASSTARGNEQFF.

CDR3 DNA sequence: TGTGCCAGCATCTTAGGACAGGGCCAGAATGAGCAGTTCTTC. Its translation: CASILGQGQNEQFF. This sequence joins TRBV5-6 and TRBJ2-1; 8 nucleotides line up with TRBD1. The length of the CDR3 is 14 residues. V shed 6 bases and J 7 bases; nucleotides not matched to a gene: 9. CDR1 is SGHDT and CDR2 is YYEEEE in the germline V gene.

This clone was seen more than once but under ten times. The chain employs TRBV13 and TRBJ2-2; D is perhaps TRBD2 (5 bases). V gave up 0 bases and J gave up 1 base, with 9 bases separating them. Germline values: CDR1 PRHDT, CDR2 FYEKMQ (reference sequence). This CDR3 is built from 16 residues. The CDR3 reads CASSLGLEGNTGELFF. CDR3 nucleotides: TGTGCCAGCAGCTTAGGCCTTGAGGGGAACACCGGGGAGCTGTTTTTT.

This clone has a handful of counts. CDR3 sequence: CACPTGTGDSNEQFF. The CDR3 region has the DNA TGTGCCTGTCCCACCGGGACAGGGGATTCGAATGAGCAGTTCTTC. The rearrangement joins TRBV30 to TRBJ2-1, with 10 bases that match TRBD1. V gave up 6 bases and J gave up 7 bases; unmatched junction bases: 12. This CDR3 region has 15 residues. Per the germline V gene, CDR1 is GTSNPN and CDR2 is SVGIG (reference sequence).

This clone has just one count. The rearrangement joins TRBV28 to TRBJ1-1, with D uncertain. The CDR3 consists of 14 residues. CDR1 and CDR2 from the germline V gene are MDHEN and SYDVKM. The ends were cut back, 5 bases at V and 1 base at J, with 11 bases in the middle. The CDR3 loop reads CASSHRGGNTEAFF. The CDR3 DNA reads as TGTGCCAGCAGTCACCGGGGAGGGAACACTGAAGCTTTCTTT.

The V call is TRBV7-2, the J call TRBJ2-1; D is undetermined. Germline V lookup: CDR1 SGHTA, CDR2 FQGNSA. The CDR3 is 15 amino acids. V was clipped by 2 bases and J by 2 bases, with 10 bases between them. Here the CDR3 DNA reads TGTGCCAGCAGCTTATCCCGAGGCGCCTACAATGAGCAGTTCTTC. This gives the protein CASSLSRGAYNEQFF.

The genes are TRBV7-9 and TRBJ2-5, with 7 bases fitting TRBD2. Germline V CDR1 and CDR2: SEHNR, FQNEAQ (reference sequence). The CDR3 totals 15 residues. V dropped 5 bases and J dropped 1; count of bases not matched to a gene: 7. The CDR3 loop reads CASSQREGLQETQYF. DNA for the CDR3: TGTGCCAGCAGCCAGAGGGAGGGGCTCCAAGAGACCCAGTACTTC. The entire variable domain, with the rest obtained from reference TRBV7-9 and TRBJ2-5, is as follows: DTGVSQNPRHKITKRGQNVTFRCDPISEHNRLYWYRQTLGQGPEFLTYFQNEAQLEKSRLLSDRFSAERPKGSFSTLEIQRTEQGDSAMYLCASSQREGLQETQYFGPGTRLLVL.

The rearrangement uses TRBV2 and TRBJ2-7; TRBD1 aligns across 11 bases. The CDR3 is made up of 17 amino acids. Trimming took 6 bases from V and 2 from J; bases not matched to a gene: 12. CDR1 and CDR2 from the germline V gene are SNHLY and FYNNEI. CDR3: CASSSPGTGGSPYEQYF. The CDR3 DNA is TGTGCCAGCAGCTCTCCCGGGACAGGGGGATCTCCCTACGAGCAGTACTTC.

By its share, this clone is medium-sized. The gene calls are TRBV5-6 and TRBJ1-1; 9 positions match TRBD1. Germline trimming cut 0 bases from V and 4 bases from J; bases unmatched to any gene: 4. Germline values: CDR1 SGHDT, CDR2 YYEEEE. CDR3 length equals 15 residues. CDR3 sequence reads: CASSLGDRVGTEAFF. The CDR3 bases are TGTGCCAGCAGCTTGGGGGACAGGGTGGGCACTGAAGCTTTCTTT.

The chain has TRBV19 and TRBJ2-2; 7 nucleotides line up with TRBD1. Germline CDR1 is LNHDA and CDR2 is SQIVND (reference sequence). The length of the CDR3 is 14 residues. V lost 5 bases, J lost 4 bases, and 4 bases stayed unmatched. The CDR3 DNA reads as TGTGCCAGTAGTTTGACAGGGAGCACCGGGGAGCTGTTTTTT. Translated, it gives CASSLTGSTGELFF.

The chain employs TRBV19 and TRBJ2-7; weak D call: TRBD1 (6 bases). Trimming pared 3 bases from V and 0 bases from J, leaving 12 bases between. The CDR3 is made up of 15 amino acids. Germline CDR1 and CDR2: LNHDA and SQIVND (reference sequence). The CDR3 bases are TGTGCCAGTAGTATGTCCAGGGGTCTCTCCTACGAGCAGTACTTC. As protein: CASSMSRGLSYEQYF.

V and J are TRBV9 and TRBJ1-5; D gene uncertain. In germline, CDR1 is SGDLS, CDR2 YYNGEE. This CDR3 has 12 residues. Trimming stripped 7 bases from V and 1 base from J, with 6 bases between. Written as DNA, the CDR3 is TGTGCCAGCGGGGAGAGCAATCAGCCCCAGCATTTT. Protein: CASGESNQPQHF.

This clone was seen only a few times. Given a far larger clone just one base away, this is likely a sequencing read error. This chain uses TRBV4-2 with TRBJ1-1, with D possibly TRBD1 on 6 matching bases. The V gene's germline CDR1 is LGHNA and CDR2 YNFKEQ. Trimming removed 0 bases from V and 8 bases from J, with 10 bases in between. This CDR3 is built from 13 residues. The CDR3, as DNA: TGTGCCAGCAGCCAAGATCGGGGGGCCGAAGCTTTCTTT. Protein sequence: CASSQDRGAEAFF.

This clone was detected only once. The CDR3 spells CASSLGQGEQYF. The DNA for the CDR3 is TGTGCCAGCAGCTTAGGACAGGGCGAGCAGTACTTC. The chain combines TRBV9 with TRBJ2-7; 8 bases map to TRBD1. Trimming cost V 4 bases and J 6 bases; bases outside gene matches: 3. CDR3 size: 12 residues. The V gene's germline CDR1 is SGDLS and CDR2 YYNGEE.